The 32 T cell receptor beta chains given below trace back to one sample, sequenced in a study of beta chain features in type 1 diabetes. What was sequenced were expressed TCRB transcripts, since all of the isolated RNA had been reverse transcribed. Profiled with immunoSEQ multiplex PCR; TCRdb holds only in-frame clones, not every one. The sample has just over 450,000 clones, about 30% seen once. Sequencing was performed on naive CD4+ T cells from blood. These receptors were collected from a man between 18 and 35 years old in good health.

This clone was observed a handful of times. Other DNA sequences in the sample encode the same CDR3. The chain is built from TRBV19 and TRBJ2-7; 8 bases line up with TRBD1. Germline lookup yields CDR1 LNHDA and CDR2 SQIVND (reference sequence). The ends lost 3 bases at V and 3 bases at J; junction bases unmatched: 1. The CDR3 spans 13 residues. The CDR3 reads CASSIDRGYEQYF. CDR3 bases: TGTGCCAGTAGTATCGACAGGGGCTACGAGCAGTACTTC.

The rearrangement joins TRBV19 to TRBJ1-5; no definite D call. The V gene's germline CDR1 is LNHDA and CDR2 SQIVND (reference sequence). This CDR3 region has 13 residues. V lost 4 bases and J 6 bases, leaving 10 bases between the germline ends. DNA for the CDR3: TGTGCCAGTAGTACGCCAGTTGGTCAGCCCCAGCATTTT. Its protein is CASSTPVGQPQHF.

This clone was seen more than once but under ten times. This sequence joins TRBV7-2 and TRBJ2-3; 9 bases map to TRBD2. The ends lost 3 bases at V and 2 bases at J; junction bases unmatched: 9. From germline, CDR1 is SGHTA and CDR2 FQGNSA. CDR3 size: 17 residues. This CDR3 reads CASSFLKTSGPTDTQYF. Written as DNA, the CDR3 is TGTGCCAGCAGCTTTCTTAAAACTAGCGGGCCCACAGATACGCAGTATTTT. Full variable domain (rest looked up from reference TRBV7-2 and TRBJ2-3): GAGVSQSPSNKVTEKGKDVELRCDPISGHTALYWYRQSLGQGLEFLIYFQGNSAPDKSGLPSDRFSAERTGGSVSTLTIQRTQQEDSAVYLCASSFLKTSGPTDTQYFGPGTRLTVL.

This CDR3 is CASDPEGSTEAFF. The CDR3 nucleotides read TGTGCCTCGGACCCGGAGGGGAGCACTGAAGCTTTCTTT. This sequence joins TRBV30 and TRBJ1-1; D is perhaps TRBD1 (5 bases). The V end lost 7 bases, the J end lost 4 bases, and 16 bases lay between the germline ends. Germline loops: CDR1 GTSNPN, CDR2 SVGIG (reference sequence). CDR3 length: 13 amino acids.

The chain uses TRBV4-3 and TRBJ2-3, with TRBD2 identical over 8 bases. The germline V gene has CDR1 LGHNA and CDR2 YSLEER. This CDR3 is 16 amino acids long. V lost 0 bases and J lost 4; bases outside the gene matches: 6. CDR3: CASSQDSGSWSDTQYF. The CDR3, as DNA: TGCGCCAGCAGCCAAGACAGCGGGAGTTGGTCAGATACGCAGTATTTT.

Regarding this clone: Its ends do not fully match the called genes, so a read error is possible. The chain couples TRBV4-2 to TRBJ2-3, with TRBD2 matching 11 bases. The CDR3 is 17 residues long. CDR1 and CDR2 from the germline V gene are LGHNA and YNFKEQ. In nucleotides, the CDR3 is TGTACCAGCAGCCAGGCCGGGACTAGCGGATTCACAGATACGCAGTATTTT. As protein: CTSSQAGTSGFTDTQYF.

Only a few counts were recorded for this clone. The chain combines TRBV7-8 with TRBJ2-3; D not resolved. With 6 bases removed from V and 1 base from J, the gap between germline ends came to 11 bases. The CDR3 is 14 amino acids. Per germline, CDR1 SGHVS and CDR2 FQNEAQ. CDR3: CASSQVAGTDTQYF. CDR3 nucleotides: TGTGCCAGCAGTCAAGTGGCGGGCACAGATACGCAGTATTTT.

This clone was seen a few times. The chain recombines TRBV4-1 with TRBJ1-4, with 7 bases fitting TRBD1. The germline gives CDR1 MGHRA, CDR2 YSYEKL. The CDR3 covers 15 residues. V shed 3 bases, J shed 7 bases, and the junction held 8 bases outside the gene matches. CDR3 nucleotides: TGCGCCAGCAGCCAGGTAGCAGGGGGTGGTGAAAAACTGTTTTTT. This translates into CASSQVAGGGEKLFF.

This clone showed up just a few times. The rearrangement uses TRBV28 and TRBJ2-5, with D unresolved. V was trimmed by 10 bases and J by 1 base, leaving 16 bases between them. Looked up from germline, CDR1 is MDHEN and CDR2 is SYDVKM. The CDR3 totals 14 residues. The chain's CDR3 is CAIAPRHFQETQYF. DNA for the CDR3: TGTGCCATCGCACCAAGGCATTTCCAAGAGACCCAGTACTTC.

The chain couples TRBV7-6 to TRBJ2-5, with 8 bases aligning to TRBD2. Trimming took 5 bases from V and 6 from J; bases not matched to a gene: 8. Germline loops: CDR1 SGHVS, CDR2 FNYEAQ. This CDR3 has 14 residues. The CDR3 loop reads CASSRGGSGKTQYF. CDR3 sequence (DNA): TGTGCCAGCAGCCGGGGGGGGTCAGGAAAGACCCAGTACTTC.

CDR3 DNA: TGTGCCTGGAGTGTACAGTCCCGGGGACCCTACGAGCAGTACTTC. This gives the protein CAWSVQSRGPYEQYF. The V call is TRBV30, the J call TRBJ2-7; TRBD1 or TRBD2 may be the D gene (5 bases each). Germline-derived CDR1 and CDR2 are GTSNPN and SVGIG (reference sequence). The CDR3 sequence is 15 residues long. V was cut by 0 bases and J by 2 bases, with 14 bases left in between.

The gene calls are TRBV2 and TRBJ2-7, with D possibly TRBD2 on 5 matching bases. Germline V gene sequence: CDR1 SNHLY, CDR2 FYNNEI. V was shortened by 6 bases and J by 2 bases, with 14 bases between the two germline ends. This CDR3 contains 14 residues. In DNA, the CDR3 is TGTGCCAGCAGGGCCGGACTGACGACCTACGAGCAGTACTTC. Translation: CASRAGLTTYEQYF.

The chain couples TRBV6-5 to TRBJ2-7; TRBD2 agrees at 10 bases. Germline CDR1 is MNHEY and CDR2 is SVGAGI. V was pared by 6 bases and J by 2 bases, with 7 bases of the junction left unmatched. This CDR3 contains 15 residues. The CDR3 DNA is TGTGCCAGCAGCCAACTAGCGGGACCACCCTACGAGCAGTACTTC. It specifies CASSQLAGPPYEQYF.

This clone has more than one count but fewer than ten. The J gene is TRBJ2-1, the V gene TRBV10-3; D is unresolved. CDR1 is ENHRY, CDR2 SYGVKD, per germline. CDR3 length: 14 amino acids. The germline V and J ends were trimmed by 8 bases and 0 bases, with 11 bases remaining between them. In DNA, the CDR3 is TGTGCCATCGGCGAGCAGAGCTCCTACAATGAGCAGTTCTTC. This codes for CAIGEQSSYNEQFF.

This clone was detected only a few times. V and J are TRBV5-1 and TRBJ2-5, with D perhaps given as TRBD1 or TRBD2 (5 bases each). Germline CDR1 reads SGHRS; CDR2 reads YFSETQ. V was shortened by 4 bases and J by 5 bases, with 12 bases between the two germline ends. CDR3 length equals 13 residues. In DNA, the CDR3 is TGCGCCAGCAGCGCCGGGACCTGGGAGACCCAGTACTTC. This gives the protein CASSAGTWETQYF.

The chain combines TRBV28 with TRBJ2-7; D tentatively fits TRBD1 or TRBD2 (5 bases each). CDR1 and CDR2 (germline): MDHEN, SYDVKM. V lost 7 bases to trimming and J lost 0 bases, with 16 bases between them. This CDR3 contains 15 residues. CDR3 protein: CASTPPGPSSYEQYF. CDR3 sequence (DNA): TGTGCCAGCACCCCACCGGGACCCAGCTCCTACGAGCAGTACTTC.

This chain links TRBV5-1 with TRBJ2-2; TRBD1 agrees at 9 bases. The CDR3 consists of 14 residues. Germline CDR1 is SGHRS and CDR2 is YFSETQ. V lost 3 bases and J lost 5; bases outside the gene matches: 2. Here the CDR3 DNA reads TGCGCCAGCAGCTGGGGACAGGGAACCGGGGAGCTGTTTTTT. This gives the protein CASSWGQGTGELFF. Filled out from reference TRBV5-1 and TRBJ2-2, the complete variable domain reads KAGVTQTPRYLIKTRGQQVTLSCSPISGHRSVSWYQQTPGQGLQFLFEYFSETQRNKGNFPGRFSGRQFSNSRSEMNVSTLELGDSALYLCASSWGQGTGELFFGEGSRLTVL.

The V call is TRBV25-1, the J call TRBJ2-5; D not certain. This CDR3 has 16 residues. V lost 7 bases and J lost 1, with 19 bases in between. Germline values: CDR1 MGHDK, CDR2 SYGVNS. The CDR3 DNA follows: TGTGCCAGCACCGGAAACCCTTACATGGGCCAAGAGACCCAGTACTTC. It is translated as CASTGNPYMGQETQYF.

This clone has just a few counts. The rearrangement uses TRBV7-9 and TRBJ2-1; a possible D gene is TRBD2 (6 bases). V was clipped by 2 bases and J by 2 bases, with 13 bases between them. Germline V gives CDR1 SEHNR, CDR2 FQNEAQ (reference sequence). CDR3 length equals 16 residues. Written as DNA, the CDR3 is TGTGCCAGCAGCTTAAAAGTGGGAGGACCCTACAATGAGCAGTTCTTC. Its translation is CASSLKVGGPYNEQFF.

This clone turned up a few times. V gene TRBV29-1 combines with J gene TRBJ2-1; TRBD2 matches 7 bases. Germline V gives CDR1 SQVTM, CDR2 ANQGSEA. The V segment lost 5 bases and the J segment 0 bases; nucleotides outside the gene matches: 4. The CDR3 loop spans 14 amino acids. The DNA of the CDR3 is TGCAGCGTTCGCGGGAGTCACTCCTACAATGAGCAGTTCTTC. It yields the protein CSVRGSHSYNEQFF.

This clone showed up just a few times. V is TRBV28 and J is TRBJ2-5; maybe TRBD1 (6 bases). Deletions cut 7 bases from V and 2 bases from J, with 17 bases between. The CDR3 has 15 residues. Germline V lookup: CDR1 MDHEN, CDR2 SYDVKM. The DNA of the CDR3 is TGTGCCAGCAACCCTATGGGGGCATCGCAAGAGACCCAGTACTTC. It codes for CASNPMGASQETQYF.

V usage is TRBV4-1 and J usage is TRBJ2-6; TRBD1 agrees at 7 bases. The germline gives CDR1 MGHRA, CDR2 YSYEKL. The ends lost 1 base at V and 2 bases at J; junction bases unmatched: 2. This CDR3 spans 16 amino acids. The CDR3: CASSQGQGTGANVLTF. CDR3 coding DNA: TGCGCCAGCAGCCAAGGACAGGGAACTGGGGCCAACGTCCTGACTTTC.

This sequence joins TRBV7-8 and TRBJ2-7, with 9 positions matching TRBD2. The V gene's germline CDR1 is SGHVS and CDR2 FQNEAQ. The CDR3 has 16 amino acids. V shed 2 bases, J shed 0 bases, and the junction held 5 bases outside the gene matches. CDR3 region: CASSLPASGASYEQYF. CDR3 coding DNA: TGTGCCAGCAGCTTACCCGCTAGCGGGGCCTCCTACGAGCAGTACTTC. Based on the CDR3 plus reference TRBV7-8 and TRBJ2-7, the full variable domain is GAGVSQSPRYKVAKRGQDVALRCDPISGHVSLFWYQQALGQGPEFLTYFQNEAQLDKSGLPSDRFFAERPEGSVSTLKIQRTQQEDSAVYLCASSLPASGASYEQYFGPGTRLTVT.

The chain recombines TRBV29-1 with TRBJ2-7; no definite D call. The germline CDR1 and CDR2 sequences are SQVTM and ANQGSEA. This CDR3 spans 13 amino acids. The V end was cut by 1 base, the J end by 0 bases, with 7 bases between. DNA for the CDR3: TGCAGCGTTGAAGCACCGCTCTCCTACGAGCAGTACTTC. It specifies CSVEAPLSYEQYF.

V and J are TRBV7-9 and TRBJ2-2, with D uncertain. The length of the CDR3 is 12 residues. The germline V gene has CDR1 SEHNR and CDR2 FQNEAQ (reference sequence). Between the trimmed V and J ends, which lost 1 base and 6 bases, there was a span of 3 bases. Written as DNA, the CDR3 is TGTGCCAGCAGCTTAGAGGCCGGGGAGCTGTTTTTT. Translation gives CASSLEAGELFF.

The V gene is TRBV4-3, the J gene TRBJ2-1, with TRBD2 matching 9 bases. V was pared by 0 bases and J by 3 bases, with 9 bases of the junction left unmatched. The germline V gene encodes CDR1 LGHNA and CDR2 YSLEER. CDR3 length equals 18 residues. The CDR3 loop reads CASSQDFYVSGSYNEQFF. Written as DNA, the CDR3 is TGCGCCAGCAGCCAAGATTTTTATGTTAGCGGGAGCTACAATGAGCAGTTCTTC.

The genes are TRBV2 and TRBJ2-5, with D perhaps assigned TRBD1 or TRBD2 (6 bases each). Trimming left V 4 bases short and J 5 bases short, with 17 bases between. Germline CDR1 and CDR2: SNHLY and FYNNEI. The CDR3 consists of 15 residues. This chain's CDR3 is CASSVSEGVYETQYF. In DNA form, the CDR3 reads TGTGCCAGCAGTGTCTCGGAGGGGGTCTATGAGACCCAGTACTTC.

V is TRBV4-3 and J is TRBJ2-3; 7 nucleotides agree with TRBD2. V was pared by 0 bases and J by 1 base, with 1 base of the junction left unmatched. This CDR3 comprises 15 residues. In germline, CDR1 is LGHNA, CDR2 YSLEER. Written as DNA, the CDR3 is TGCGCCAGCAGCCAAGATGCGGGGGGCACAGATACGCAGTATTTT. Amino acid sequence: CASSQDAGGTDTQYF.

This clone appeared a few times. This CDR3 is also generated by other DNA sequences in the sample. The chain carries TRBV29-1 and TRBJ2-1; D remains ambiguous. V gave up 3 bases and J gave up 1 base, with 4 bases separating them. CDR1 SQVTM and CDR2 ANQGSEA come from the germline V gene. This CDR3 has 12 amino acids. The CDR3 DNA sequence: TGCAGCGTTGATTTTTCCTACAATGAGCAGTTCTTC. Translation: CSVDFSYNEQFF.

This clone was detected only a few times. The chain carries TRBV12-5 and TRBJ2-5, with 10 bases lining up with TRBD2. The CDR3 is 16 residues long. Per germline, CDR1 LGHNT and CDR2 FRNRAP. V dropped 4 bases and J dropped 2; count of bases not matched to a gene: 7. CDR3 sequence (DNA): TGTGCTAGTGGTTCCTCATTAGCGGGAGGACAAGAGACCCAGTACTTC. As protein: CASGSSLAGGQETQYF.

This sequence joins TRBV29-1 and TRBJ2-5; 8 bases align to TRBD2. Germline V gives CDR1 SQVTM, CDR2 ANQGSEA. The CDR3 sequence is 14 residues long. The V segment lost 8 bases and the J segment 1 base; nucleotides outside the gene matches: 9. The CDR3 DNA follows: TGCAGCTCGGGGGGGGTTGGGCCCCAAGAGACCCAGTACTTC. Encoded protein: CSSGGVGPQETQYF.

This chain connects TRBV30 to TRBJ1-2; no reliable D call. This CDR3 has 13 residues. Trimming took off 0 bases at V and 3 bases at J, with 8 bases between the two ends. Germline lookup yields CDR1 GTSNPN and CDR2 SVGIG (reference sequence). CDR3 coding DNA: TGTGCCTGGAGTGTACGCCGAGACTATGGCTACACCTTC. Translating gives CAWSVRRDYGYTF. Looking up the rest from reference TRBV30 and TRBJ1-2 gives the full variable domain: SQTIHQWPATLVQPVGSPLSLECTVEGTSNPNLYWYRQAAGRGLQLLFYSVGIGQISSEVPQNLSASRPQDRQFILSSKKLLLSDSGFYLCAWSVRRDYGYTFGSGTRLTVV.